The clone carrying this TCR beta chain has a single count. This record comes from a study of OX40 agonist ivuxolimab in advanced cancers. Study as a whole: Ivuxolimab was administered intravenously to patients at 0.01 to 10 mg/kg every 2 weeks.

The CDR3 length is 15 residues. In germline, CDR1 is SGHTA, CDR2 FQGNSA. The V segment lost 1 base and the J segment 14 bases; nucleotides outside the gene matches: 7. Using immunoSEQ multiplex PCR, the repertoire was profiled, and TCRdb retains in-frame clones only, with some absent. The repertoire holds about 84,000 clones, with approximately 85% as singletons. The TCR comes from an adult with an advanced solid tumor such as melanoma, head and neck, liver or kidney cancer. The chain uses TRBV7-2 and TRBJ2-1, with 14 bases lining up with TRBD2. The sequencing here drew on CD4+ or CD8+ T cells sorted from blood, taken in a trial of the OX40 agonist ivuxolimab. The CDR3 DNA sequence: TGTGCCAGCAGCTTAGTTCCGACTAGCGGGGGGGGCAAGTTCTTC. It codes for CASSLVPTSGGGKFF.